This TCR beta chain was profiled in a study of blood T cell repertoires in COVID-19. On the study more broadly: PBMCs, B-cell-depleted T cells, or T cells provided the cDNA or gDNA that made up the material.

Measured with immunoSEQ multiplex PCR; TCRdb has only the in-frame clones, and not every one. This sample has roughly 300,000 clones, with around 83% found just once. The table lists this clone with a few counts. CDR1 and CDR2 from the germline V gene are MRHNA and SNTAGT. V dropped 4 bases and J dropped 2; count of bases not matched to a gene: 6. This CDR3 spans 16 amino acids. The clonotype was recovered from a woman between 45 and 60 years old with acute or convalescent COVID-19. The sample was peripheral blood. The chain couples TRBV6-4 to TRBJ2-2; 8 bases match TRBD1. The DNA for the CDR3 is TGTGCCAGCAGTGCCTCAGGACAGGGTAACACCGGGGAGCTGTTTTTT. Its protein is CASSASGQGNTGELFF.